The next 16 T cell receptor beta chains were all read from a single sample in a study of cytomegalovirus exposure and HLA in healthy donors. It was with 60 Vbeta and 13 Jbeta primers that the PCR ran. The data were produced by immunoSEQ multiplex PCR, yet TCRdb's version contains in-frame clones alone and is incomplete. The sample includes roughly 200,000 clones, 9.5% of them seen just once. The sequenced sample was PBMCs. Receptors originate from a woman aged 25 to 39 in good health and CMV-seropositive.

This clone was observed a few times. Additional DNA sequences in this sample encode the identical CDR3. The V call is TRBV5-1, the J call TRBJ1-2; 7 bases match TRBD1. The length of the CDR3 is 12 residues. Unmatched junction bases numbered 7, after V lost 6 bases and J lost 8 bases. CDR1 is SGHRS, CDR2 YFSETQ, per germline. The chain's CDR3 is CASKGQSRGYTF. CDR3 in DNA: TGCGCCAGCAAGGGACAGTCCAGAGGCTACACCTTC.

This clone was detected only a few times. The CDR3 DNA sequence: TGTGCCAGCAGCTTGAGACAGGGGGGCTGGGCCAACGTCCTGACTTTC. Translating it yields CASSLRQGGWANVLTF. The chain carries TRBV5-6 and TRBJ2-6, with 9 bases lining up with TRBD1. The CDR3 is 16 residues long. The trim removed 1 base at V and 5 bases at J, leaving 4 bases unmatched. Germline CDR1 reads SGHDT; CDR2 reads YYEEEE.

This clone was counted only a few times. The chain couples TRBV2 to TRBJ1-2, with D possibly matching TRBD1 (5 bases). Per germline, CDR1 SNHLY and CDR2 FYNNEI. Trimming took 0 bases from V and 4 from J, leaving 9 bases between them. There are 14 residues in the CDR3. The CDR3 DNA follows: TGTGCCAGCAGTGAAGCCAGGGCAGGCTATGGCTACACCTTC. Its translation is CASSEARAGYGYTF.

The sample holds a few counts of this clone. The rearrangement links TRBV7-9 to TRBJ1-1; no firm D call. This CDR3 region has 14 residues. The V gene lost 7 bases and the J gene lost 1 base, with 13 bases spanning the gap. Per the germline V gene, CDR1 is SEHNR and CDR2 is FQNEAQ (reference sequence). The CDR3 reads CASNIMGANTEAFF. CDR3 in DNA: TGTGCCAGCAACATAATGGGAGCGAACACTGAAGCTTTCTTT.

The V call is TRBV6-5, the J call TRBJ2-7; unclear D gene. Trimming stripped 2 bases from V and 7 bases from J, with 21 bases between. The CDR3 spans 16 residues. Germline values: CDR1 MNHEY, CDR2 SVGAGI. Here the CDR3 DNA reads TGTGCCAGCAGTTACACACCGACCGGGTTTTCAGAAGAGCAGTACTTC. It yields the protein CASSYTPTGFSEEQYF.

This clone was found a few times. The rearrangement joins TRBV13 to TRBJ2-1; 7 bases are a match to TRBD1. V was clipped by 2 bases and J by 13 bases; unmatched bases: 5. The CDR3 has 12 amino acids. Per germline, CDR1 PRHDT and CDR2 FYEKMQ (reference sequence). CDR3 amino acids: CASSLRDRDQFF. DNA of the CDR3: TGTGCCAGCAGCTTACGGGACAGAGATCAGTTCTTC.

In its sample, this clone was seen many times. The gene calls are TRBV11-3 and TRBJ2-2; D might be TRBD2 (5 bases). The ends were cut back, 2 bases at V and 6 bases at J, with 7 bases in the middle. The CDR3 has 13 residues. Germline V gene lookup returns CDR1 SGHNT and CDR2 YENEEA. CDR3 loop: CASSLRDPGELFF. The DNA of the CDR3 is TGTGCCAGCAGCTTACGGGATCCCGGGGAGCTGTTTTTT.

The chain employs TRBV13 and TRBJ2-7, with 12 bases fitting TRBD2. CDR1 and CDR2 from the germline V gene are PRHDT and FYEKMQ (reference sequence). This CDR3 is 16 amino acids long. Trimming removed 4 bases from V and 2 bases from J; junction bases left unmatched: 6. The CDR3 sequence: CASSWTSGANPYEQYF. CDR3 in DNA: TGTGCCAGCAGCTGGACTAGCGGGGCGAACCCCTACGAGCAGTACTTC.

This rearrangement joins TRBV5-1 to TRBJ1-5; 7 bases fit TRBD1. The CDR3 covers 13 residues. V lost 1 base to trimming and J lost 7 bases; unmatched junction nucleotides: 2. Germline loops: CDR1 SGHRS, CDR2 YFSETQ. The CDR3 loop is CASSLQGGQPQHF. The CDR3 DNA reads as TGCGCCAGCAGCTTGCAGGGGGGCCAGCCCCAGCATTTT.

This clone has only a few counts. The chain carries TRBV30 and TRBJ2-7, with 11 nucleotides matching TRBD1. V lost 3 bases, J lost 4 bases, and 5 bases stayed unmatched. Germline CDR1 reads GTSNPN; CDR2 reads SVGIG (reference sequence). The CDR3 extends over 14 amino acids. For the CDR3, the DNA is TGTGCCTGGAGCCGCGGACAGGGGGCATACGAGCAGTACTTC. It translates to CAWSRGQGAYEQYF.

This clone has just a few counts. The genes are TRBV10-3 and TRBJ1-1; D not certain. The germline V and J ends were trimmed by 2 bases and 1 base, with 14 bases remaining between them. The CDR3 sequence is 16 residues long. Germline V gives CDR1 ENHRY, CDR2 SYGVKD. This chain's CDR3 is CAISEPAYEGNTEAFF. The CDR3 DNA sequence: TGTGCCATCAGTGAGCCGGCCTACGAGGGGAACACTGAAGCTTTCTTT.

The chain joins TRBV18 to TRBJ2-7, with D unclear. The CDR3 loop spans 14 amino acids. Per germline, CDR1 KGHSH and CDR2 LQKENI. The V gene lost 0 bases and the J gene lost 0 bases, with 6 bases spanning the gap. This CDR3 is CASSPPGLSYEQYF. The CDR3 DNA reads TGTGCCAGCTCACCACCGGGCCTCTCCTACGAGCAGTACTTC.

This chain uses TRBV6-5 with TRBJ2-4; no clear D. This CDR3 contains 13 residues. Deletions cut 6 bases from V and 6 bases from J, with 12 bases between. Looked up from germline, CDR1 is MNHEY and CDR2 is SVGAGI. The CDR3: CASSERRLNIQYF. DNA for the CDR3: TGTGCCAGCAGCGAGAGGCGTCTAAACATTCAGTACTTC.

This clone occurred many times. V is TRBV5-4 and J is TRBJ2-1; 9 positions match TRBD2. This CDR3 spans 15 amino acids. The germline gives CDR1 SGHNT, CDR2 YYREEE (reference sequence). J gave up 6 bases and V 1 base, and 5 bases lay outside the gene matches. This CDR3 reads CASSLPGLAPNEQFF. The CDR3 coding sequence is TGTGCCAGCAGCTTGCCTGGACTAGCGCCCAATGAGCAGTTCTTC. Full variable domain (outside the CDR3, taken from reference TRBV5-4 and TRBJ2-1): ETGVTQSPTHLIKTRGQQVTLRCSSQSGHNTVSWYQQALGQGPQFIFQYYREEENGRGNFPPRFSGLQFPNYSSELNVNALELDDSALYLCASSLPGLAPNEQFFGPGTRLTVL.

This clone appeared many times. This chain connects TRBV19 to TRBJ2-2; TRBD2 matches 7 bases. CDR1 is LNHDA and CDR2 is SQIVND in the germline V gene (reference sequence). With V trimmed by 7 bases and J by 4 bases, 6 bases remained unmatched. The CDR3 is 14 amino acids. DNA for the CDR3: TGTGCCAGTACCTACTCGGGAGGCACCGGGGAGCTGTTTTTT. Its protein is CASTYSGGTGELFF.

The chain is built from TRBV5-1 and TRBJ2-2; TRBD2 matches 9 bases. V lost 6 bases to trimming and J lost 1 base; unmatched junction nucleotides: 4. Germline V lookup: CDR1 SGHRS, CDR2 YFSETQ. The CDR3 contains 15 residues. The CDR3 reads CASTKAGGNTGELFF. The CDR3 DNA reads as TGCGCCAGCACCAAAGCGGGAGGGAACACCGGGGAGCTGTTTTTT.